This T cell receptor (beta chain) was documented in a study of identical twins. In TCRdb, the 5' RACE reads were re-called with MiXCR into one record per CDR3 protein. The data hold about 100,000 distinct CDR3 sequences, with 5.5% to 7% observed a single time. This clonotype was counted ten times or more. Germline V CDR1 and CDR2: SEHNR, FQNEAQ (reference sequence). V was clipped by 3 bases and J by 4 bases, with 3 bases between them. This CDR3 is built from 11 residues. What was sequenced was memory T cells sorted from blood. The V call is TRBV7-9, the J call TRBJ1-1; D is unresolved. The clonotype comes from a woman aged 50 to 65 in good health. For the CDR3, the DNA is TGTGCCAGCAGCTTCCTCACTGAAGCTTTCTTT. Encoded protein: CASSFLTEAFF.